The next 25 T cell receptor beta chains were all read from a single sample in a study of beta chain features in type 1 diabetes (dated by TCRdb to the late 2010s). The library was made by the immunoSEQ multiplex PCR assay. The entire isolated RNA was reverse transcribed using the High Capacity cDNA Reverse Transcription Kit, and thus expressed TCRB transcripts were sequenced. This immuneACCESS table, as held by TCRdb, lists in-frame sequences with V and J called but not all clones. Of the missing ones, under half trace to an unresolved V gene in checked studies; the others have no known cause. The sample yields about 140,000 clones; less than 9% were counted once. About 1.4% of the sample is taken by the ten largest. Sequences were obtained from central memory CD4+ T cells from blood. The receptors here all came from a woman aged 30 to 39 in good health.

This clone has only a few counts. The chain employs TRBV4-2 and TRBJ2-7, with 11 nucleotides matching TRBD1. This CDR3 region has 15 residues. Trimming removed 2 bases from V and 2 bases from J; junction bases left unmatched: 2. Germline V CDR1 and CDR2: LGHNA, YNFKEQ. In nucleotides, the CDR3 is TGTGCCAGCAGCCAACCGGGACAGGGGGCCTACGAGCAGTACTTC. Encoded protein: CASSQPGQGAYEQYF.

The CDR3 loop reads CASSQTGGTGELFF. The CDR3 bases are TGTGCCAGCAGTCAGACAGGGGGCACCGGGGAGCTGTTTTTT. The chain uses TRBV9 and TRBJ2-2, with 9 bases matching TRBD1. This CDR3 has 14 amino acids. V shed 5 bases, J shed 4 bases, and the junction held 3 bases outside the gene matches. Germline V gives CDR1 SGDLS, CDR2 YYNGEE.

This clone was recorded a few times. The V gene is TRBV7-6, the J gene TRBJ2-5; 7 nucleotides agree with TRBD1. Losses at the gene ends were 6 bases for V and 0 bases for J; bases not matched to a gene: 7. CDR1 is SGHVS, CDR2 FNYEAQ, per germline. The CDR3 contains 15 residues. CDR3 nucleotide sequence: TGTGCCAGCAGTCCCGCAGGGGGATACCAAGAGACCCAGTACTTC. Its translation is CASSPAGGYQETQYF.

A few counts support this clone. This chain joins TRBV6-5 and TRBJ2-5, with D possibly being TRBD1 (6 bases). Per germline, CDR1 MNHEY and CDR2 SVGAGI. The CDR3 has 13 amino acids. Deletions cut 7 bases from V and 7 bases from J, with 16 bases between. For the CDR3, the DNA is TGTGCCAGCAACGACCCAGGACAGTTGACCCAGTACTTC. Its protein product is CASNDPGQLTQYF.

This clone turned up a few times. The chain links TRBV15 to TRBJ2-2, with 8 bases lining up with TRBD2. V was pared by 1 base and J by 7 bases, with 11 bases of the junction left unmatched. Germline loops: CDR1 LNHNV, CDR2 YYDKDF (reference sequence). This CDR3 is 17 amino acids long. The CDR3 region is CATSRVATGGPGGELFF. CDR3 coding DNA: TGTGCCACCAGCAGAGTAGCTACGGGAGGGCCGGGCGGGGAGCTGTTTTTT.

The V gene is TRBV19, the J gene TRBJ2-1; D is perhaps TRBD2 (6 bases). The CDR3 loop spans 16 amino acids. CDR1 LNHDA and CDR2 SQIVND come from the germline V gene (reference sequence). The V end was cut by 2 bases, the J end by 3 bases, with 14 bases between. CDR3 protein: CASSIKTGVGYNEQFF. Written as DNA, the CDR3 is TGTGCCAGTAGTATAAAGACGGGAGTAGGCTACAATGAGCAGTTCTTC.

The rearrangement links TRBV7-3 to TRBJ2-1; 12 nucleotides align to TRBD2. Germline V lookup: CDR1 SGHTA, CDR2 FQGTGA. The CDR3 covers 19 residues. Trimming cost V 4 bases and J 6 bases; bases outside gene matches: 16. The CDR3 DNA sequence: TGTGCCAGCAGCTCGAGACTAGCGGGAGAACACGGTGTACGCAATGAGCAGTTCTTC. This translates into CASSSRLAGEHGVRNEQFF.

The chain couples TRBV6-5 to TRBJ2-1; TRBD2 matches at 10 bases. This CDR3 spans 15 amino acids. Germline trimming cut 5 bases from V and 7 bases from J; bases unmatched to any gene: 8. Germline V gene sequence: CDR1 MNHEY, CDR2 SVGAGI. CDR3 bases: TGTGCCAGCAGTCCGAGCGGGAGGGCCTTGAATGAGCAGTTCTTC. It translates to CASSPSGRALNEQFF.

The CDR3 nucleotides are TGTGCCAGCAGCCAAGGCCTAGCGGGGGGCCAAGATACGCAGTATTTT. It is translated as CASSQGLAGGQDTQYF. The V and J genes are TRBV4-2 and TRBJ2-3; the match to TRBD2 covers 11 bases. The CDR3 totals 16 residues. CDR1 is LGHNA, CDR2 YNFKEQ, per germline. The junction had 5 bases not matched to a gene; V was cut back by 1 base and J by 5 bases.

There are a few counts of this clone. CDR3 bases: TGTGCCAGCAGTCTAGGACAGGGATCCTACGAGCAGTACTTC. Its protein product is CASSLGQGSYEQYF. V and J are TRBV2 and TRBJ2-7, with 8 bases identical to TRBD1. V was clipped by 5 bases and J by 1 base; unmatched bases: 4. This CDR3 has 14 amino acids. Per germline, CDR1 SNHLY and CDR2 FYNNEI.

The chain joins TRBV4-1 to TRBJ1-3; 8 nucleotides agree with TRBD1. The CDR3 runs 16 residues. V dropped 1 base and J dropped 4; count of bases not matched to a gene: 6. The germline gives CDR1 MGHRA, CDR2 YSYEKL. CDR3 protein: CASSQGGWTGGNTIYF. DNA of the CDR3: TGCGCCAGCAGCCAAGGAGGCTGGACAGGGGGAAACACCATATATTTT.

This clone was counted at least ten times. The V and J genes are TRBV7-9 and TRBJ2-4; 8 bases agree with TRBD2. The junction had 5 bases not matched to a gene; V was cut back by 1 base and J by 9 bases. This CDR3 has 14 amino acids. Germline assignment: CDR1 SEHNR and CDR2 FQNEAQ (reference sequence). CDR3 coding DNA: TGTGCCAGCAGCTTAGACGGGAGGGCTGGCATTCAGTACTTC. Encoded protein: CASSLDGRAGIQYF.

V gene TRBV28 combines with J gene TRBJ2-5; 7 positions match TRBD2. CDR3 size: 13 residues. Germline values: CDR1 MDHEN, CDR2 SYDVKM. Losses at the gene ends were 8 bases for V and 1 base for J; bases not matched to a gene: 4. CDR3 sequence reads: CASGRGGQETQYF. For the CDR3, the DNA is TGTGCCAGCGGACGCGGGGGCCAAGAGACCCAGTACTTC.

This clone showed up just a few times. V gene TRBV7-2 combines with J gene TRBJ2-3, with TRBD2 matching 9 bases. The V segment lost 4 bases and the J segment 6 bases; nucleotides outside the gene matches: 8. The CDR3 is made up of 15 amino acids. Germline V CDR1 and CDR2: SGHTA, FQGNSA. As DNA, the CDR3 is TGTGCCAGCAGCTCAATTAGCGGGAGTTCGGATACGCAGTATTTT. Protein product: CASSSISGSSDTQYF.

This clone was recorded many times. The genes are TRBV5-1 and TRBJ1-3; D is ambiguous. Trimming cost V 4 bases and J 0 bases, with 11 bases left between them. The CDR3 has 15 residues. In germline, CDR1 is SGHRS, CDR2 YFSETQ. The CDR3 sequence: CASSLERSSGNTIYF. The CDR3 bases are TGCGCCAGCAGCCTGGAACGTAGCTCTGGAAACACCATATATTTT.

This clone has a count of ten or more. The DNA for the CDR3 is TGCGCCAGCGCAGGGGTCATGAACACTGAAGCTTTCTTT. This encodes CASAGVMNTEAFF. V usage is TRBV5-1 and J usage is TRBJ1-1; tentatively, D is TRBD1 (6 bases). CDR1 and CDR2 (germline): SGHRS, YFSETQ. V was clipped by 7 bases and J by 0 bases, with 10 bases between them. CDR3 length: 13 amino acids.

Ten or more counts support this clone. The rearrangement joins TRBV10-3 to TRBJ1-1; 7 bases are a match to TRBD1. The germline CDR1 and CDR2 sequences are ENHRY and SYGVKD. V trimming: 9 bases; J trimming: 0 bases; junction bases outside the gene matches: 1. The CDR3 sequence is 12 residues long. The CDR3 loop reads CAMGTVNTEAFF. The CDR3, as DNA: TGTGCCATGGGGACAGTGAACACTGAAGCTTTCTTT.

This clone was seen a few times. V is TRBV11-2 and J is TRBJ1-5; 7 positions match TRBD1. Unmatched junction bases numbered 2, after V lost 2 bases and J lost 4 bases. This CDR3 is 14 amino acids long. Germline CDR1 and CDR2: SGHAT and FQNNGV. Written as DNA, the CDR3 is TGTGCCAGCAGCTTAAACAGGGGTAATCAGCCCCAGCATTTT. Its protein product is CASSLNRGNQPQHF.

The V gene is TRBV2, the J gene TRBJ2-1, with 10 bases that match TRBD2. The junction had 4 bases not matched to a gene; V was cut back by 4 bases and J by 4 bases. The CDR3 is 15 residues long. Germline CDR1 SNHLY, CDR2 FYNNEI. CDR3 residues: CASSVSAGGYNEQFF. In DNA, the CDR3 is TGTGCCAGCAGTGTATCAGCGGGAGGGTACAATGAGCAGTTCTTC.

This clone has just a few counts. J is TRBJ2-7 and V is TRBV7-2, with D possibly being TRBD2 (6 bases). V dropped 4 bases and J dropped 0 bases, with 13 bases sitting between them. This CDR3 region has 15 residues. Germline values: CDR1 SGHTA, CDR2 FQGNSA. The CDR3 DNA reads as TGTGCCAGCAGCTCGGGACTGTTAAGCTCCTACGAGCAGTACTTC. Protein sequence: CASSSGLLSSYEQYF.

A few counts support this clone. The chain employs TRBV28 and TRBJ2-1; 8 bases map to TRBD2. The CDR3 consists of 18 residues. V gave up 3 bases and J gave up 3 bases; unmatched junction bases: 13. CDR1 is MDHEN, CDR2 SYDVKM, per germline. CDR3 sequence (DNA): TGTGCCAGCAGTTTTCTTGCGGGGCTTCTAGCGGGCTACAATGAGCAGTTCTTC. Translation gives CASSFLAGLLAGYNEQFF.

The CDR3 DNA reads as TGCAGCGTTGAGATGGGGTCGACAGGGGCAGGAAACACCATATATTTT. Protein product: CSVEMGSTGAGNTIYF. The J gene is TRBJ1-3, the V gene TRBV29-1, with 8 bases that match TRBD1. Germline lookup yields CDR1 SQVTM and CDR2 ANQGSEA. The CDR3 totals 16 residues. V gave up 3 bases and J gave up 4 bases; unmatched junction bases: 11.

This clone turned up a few times. The chain has TRBV7-9 and TRBJ1-1; TRBD1 might be the D (5 bases). The CDR3 is 13 amino acids. CDR1 SEHNR and CDR2 FQNEAQ come from the germline V gene (reference sequence). With 5 bases removed from V and 7 bases from J, the gap between germline ends came to 14 bases. In DNA, the CDR3 is TGTGCCAGCAGCCTCCAGACAGAAAGTGAAGCTTTCTTT. As protein: CASSLQTESEAFF.

The CDR3 is CASSPSGPSSGNTIYF. DNA for the CDR3: TGTGCCAGCTCACCGTCAGGGCCTTCCTCTGGAAACACCATATATTTT. This sequence joins TRBV18 and TRBJ1-3; TRBD1 is a possible D gene (5 bases). Germline V gives CDR1 KGHSH, CDR2 LQKENI. With 3 bases removed from V and 0 bases from J, the gap between germline ends came to 12 bases. The CDR3 spans 16 residues.

This clone was counted a few times. J is TRBJ2-7 and V is TRBV18; 7 nucleotides line up with TRBD2. The CDR3 sequence is 15 residues long. Germline assignment: CDR1 KGHSH and CDR2 LQKENI. The J segment lost 3 bases and the V segment lost 6 bases, leaving 11 bases of the junction unmatched. CDR3 in amino acids: CASSPPQAGVYEQYF. The CDR3 DNA follows: TGTGCCAGCTCTCCCCCCCAGGCGGGGGTCTACGAGCAGTACTTC.